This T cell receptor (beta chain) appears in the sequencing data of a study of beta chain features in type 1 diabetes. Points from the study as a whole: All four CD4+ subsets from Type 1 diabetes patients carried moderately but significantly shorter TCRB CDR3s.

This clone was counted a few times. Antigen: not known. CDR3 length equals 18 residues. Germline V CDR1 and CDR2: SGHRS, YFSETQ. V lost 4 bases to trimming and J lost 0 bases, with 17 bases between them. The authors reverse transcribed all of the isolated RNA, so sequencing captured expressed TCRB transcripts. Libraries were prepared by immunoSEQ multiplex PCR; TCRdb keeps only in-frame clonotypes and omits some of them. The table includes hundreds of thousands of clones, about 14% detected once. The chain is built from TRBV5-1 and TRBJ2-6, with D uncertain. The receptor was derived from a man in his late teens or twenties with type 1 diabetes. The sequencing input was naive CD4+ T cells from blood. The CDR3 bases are TGCGCCAGCAGCCCTGGACCCGATTACTACTCTGGGGCCAACGTCCTGACTTTC. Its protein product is CASSPGPDYYSGANVLTF.